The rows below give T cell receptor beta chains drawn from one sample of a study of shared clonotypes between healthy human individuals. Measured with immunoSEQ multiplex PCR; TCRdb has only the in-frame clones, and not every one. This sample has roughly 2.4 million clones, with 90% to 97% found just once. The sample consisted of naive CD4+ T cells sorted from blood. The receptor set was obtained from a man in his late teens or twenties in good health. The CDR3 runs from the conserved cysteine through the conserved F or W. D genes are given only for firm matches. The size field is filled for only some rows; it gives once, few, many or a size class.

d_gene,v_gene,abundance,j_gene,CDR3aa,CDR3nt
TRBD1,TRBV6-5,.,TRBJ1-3,CATGTGNGNTIYF,TGTGCCACCGGGACAGGGAACGGAAACACCATATATTTT
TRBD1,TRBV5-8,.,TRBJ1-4,CASSQGQWAAGTNEKLFF,TGTGCCAGCAGCCAGGGACAGTGGGCGGCGGGAACTAATGAAAAACTGTTTTTT
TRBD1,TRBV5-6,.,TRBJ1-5,CASSLWTGGGNQPQHF,TGTGCCAGCAGCCTCTGGACAGGGGGAGGCAATCAGCCCCAGCATTTT
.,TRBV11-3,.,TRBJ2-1,CASSFDSASYNEQFF,TGTGCCAGCAGCTTCGACTCAGCCTCCTACAATGAGCAGTTCTTC
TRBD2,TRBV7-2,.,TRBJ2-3,CASSFSGSDTQYF,TGTGCCAGCAGCTTTAGCGGGTCAGATACGCAGTATTTT
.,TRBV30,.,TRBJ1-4,CAWSFRGGSLPAANEKLFF,TGTGCCTGGAGTTTTCGGGGGGGATCACTCCCCGCGGCTAATGAAAAACTGTTTTTT
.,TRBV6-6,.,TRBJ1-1,CASRGHQGRETEAFF,TGTGCCAGCAGGGGTCATCAGGGGAGGGAGACTGAAGCTTTCTTT
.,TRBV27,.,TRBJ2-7,CASSLGKPGGRVYEQYF,TGTGCCAGCAGTTTAGGTAAACCCGGTGGCAGGGTATACGAGCAGTACTTC
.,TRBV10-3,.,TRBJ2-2,CAISVQGFGELFF,TGTGCCATCAGTGTCCAAGGGTTTGGGGAGCTGTTTTTT
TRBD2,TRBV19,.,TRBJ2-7,CASSVRAGVNEQYF,TGTGCCAGTAGTGTGCGGGCGGGAGTAAACGAGCAGTACTTC
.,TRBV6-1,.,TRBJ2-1,CASSERGFGREQFF,TGTGCCAGCAGTGAAAGGGGGTTCGGACGCGAGCAGTTCTTC
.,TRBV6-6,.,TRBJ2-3,CAESTGRTSTDTQYF,TGTGCCGAATCGACAGGACGGACTTCCACAGATACGCAGTATTTT
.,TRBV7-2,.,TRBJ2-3,CASRYTGATDTQYF,TGTGCCAGCAGGTATACGGGGGCGACAGATACGCAGTATTTT
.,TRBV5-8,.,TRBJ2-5,CASSYWDGSETQYF,TGTGCCAGCAGCTACTGGGACGGATCAGAGACCCAGTACTTC
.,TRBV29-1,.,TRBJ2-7,CSVEGQGSSYEQYF,TGCAGCGTTGAAGGGCAGGGGAGCTCCTACGAGCAGTACTTC
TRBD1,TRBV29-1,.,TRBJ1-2,CSVSGTEYGYTF,TGCAGCGTATCCGGGACAGAATATGGCTACACCTTC
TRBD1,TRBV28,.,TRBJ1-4,CASSLTGSNEKLFF,TGTGCCAGCAGTCTGACAGGGTCTAATGAAAAACTGTTTTTT
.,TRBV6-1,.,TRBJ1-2,CASSEGVVYGYTF,TGTGCCAGCAGTGAAGGGGTGGTGTATGGCTACACCTTC
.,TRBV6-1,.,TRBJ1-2,CASSEVPLYGYTF,TGTGCCAGCAGTGAAGTTCCCCTCTATGGCTACACCTTC
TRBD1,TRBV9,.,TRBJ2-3,CASSPTQGTDTQYF,TGTGCCAGCAGCCCAACACAGGGGACAGATACGCAGTATTTT
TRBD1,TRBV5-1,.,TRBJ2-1,CASRFRDRPNNEQFF,TGCGCCAGCAGGTTTCGGGACAGGCCTAACAATGAGCAGTTCTTC
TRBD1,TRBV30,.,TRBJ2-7,CAWSGAGGYEQYF,TGTGCCTGGAGTGGGGCAGGGGGCTACGAGCAGTACTTC
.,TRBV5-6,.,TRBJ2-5,CASSLPSHQETQYF,TGTGCCAGCAGCTTGCCCAGTCACCAAGAGACCCAGTACTTC
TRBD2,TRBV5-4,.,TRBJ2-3,CASSLGLAGGNTQYF,TGTGCCAGCAGCTTGGGGTTAGCGGGGGGAAATACGCAGTATTTT
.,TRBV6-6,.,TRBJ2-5,CASTMTGGQETQYF,TGTGCCAGCACCATGACAGGAGGGCAAGAGACCCAGTACTTC
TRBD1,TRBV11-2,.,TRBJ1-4,CASSRQGLANEKLFF,TGTGCCAGCAGCCGACAGGGGCTGGCTAATGAAAAACTGTTTTTT
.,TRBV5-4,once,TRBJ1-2,CASSLGGSYGYTF,TGTGCCAGCAGCCTCGGGGGGAGCTATGGCTACACCTTC
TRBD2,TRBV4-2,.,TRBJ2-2,CASSQPGTSANTGELFF,TGTGCCAGCAGCCAACCCGGGACTAGCGCAAACACCGGGGAGCTGTTTTTT
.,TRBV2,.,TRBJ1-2,CASRAGDYTF,TGTGCCAGCAGAGCTGGGGACTACACCTTC
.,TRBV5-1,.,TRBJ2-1,CASSLKGGDYNEQFF,TGCGCCAGCAGCTTGAAAGGGGGGGACTACAATGAGCAGTTCTTC
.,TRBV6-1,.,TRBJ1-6,CASRREGITNSPLHF,TGTGCCAGCAGGAGAGAGGGGATAACTAATTCACCCCTCCACTTT
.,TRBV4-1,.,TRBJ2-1,CASSQELGGTRGTSEQFF,TGCGCCAGCAGCCAAGAATTAGGGGGGACAAGGGGGACAAGTGAGCAGTTCTTC
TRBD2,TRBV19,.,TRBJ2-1,CASSRDYQSYNEQFF,TGTGCCAGTAGTCGGGACTATCAATCCTACAATGAGCAGTTCTTC
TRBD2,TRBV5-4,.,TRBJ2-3,CASSPEGASGSTSTDTQYF,TGTGCCAGCAGCCCAGAGGGGGCTAGCGGGAGCACTAGCACAGATACGCAGTATTTT
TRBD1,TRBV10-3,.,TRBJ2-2,CAISPQGADTGELFF,TGTGCCATCAGCCCACAGGGGGCCGACACCGGGGAGCTGTTTTTT
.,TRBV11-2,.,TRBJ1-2,CASSSRWGRSLYGYTF,TGTGCCAGCAGCTCCCGTTGGGGGAGATCTTTGTATGGCTACACCTTC
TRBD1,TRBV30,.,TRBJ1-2,CAWSDRGDYGYTF,TGTGCCTGGAGTGACAGGGGAGACTATGGCTACACCTTC
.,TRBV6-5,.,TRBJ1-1,CASSRRQAAEAFF,TGTGCCAGCAGCCGAAGACAGGCGGCTGAAGCTTTCTTT
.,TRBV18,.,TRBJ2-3,CASSQVGATDTQYF,TGTGCCAGCTCACAAGTGGGAGCTACAGATACGCAGTATTTT
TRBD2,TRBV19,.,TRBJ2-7,CASSIRRGLTLLEQYF,TGTGCCAGTAGTATACGGAGGGGACTAACTCTACTCGAGCAGTACTTC
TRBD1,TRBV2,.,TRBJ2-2,CASRGTGNTGELFF,TGTGCCAGCAGAGGGACAGGGAACACCGGGGAGCTGTTTTTT
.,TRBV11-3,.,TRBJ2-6,CASSLGAGAPPGANVLTF,TGTGCCAGCAGCTTAGGTGCAGGGGCCCCGCCTGGGGCCAACGTCCTGACTTTC
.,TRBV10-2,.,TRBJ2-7,CASTAGAPGYEQYF,TGCGCCAGCACCGCCGGGGCCCCGGGGTACGAGCAGTACTTC
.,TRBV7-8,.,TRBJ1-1,CASNYEGMNTEAFF,TGTGCCAGCAACTATGAGGGGATGAACACTGAAGCTTTCTTT
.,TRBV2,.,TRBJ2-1,CASSELRGSSYNEQFF,TGTGCCAGCAGTGAGTTGAGGGGGAGCTCCTACAATGAGCAGTTCTTC
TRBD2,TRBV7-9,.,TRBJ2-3,CASSLGTSGRSGTDTQYF,TGTGCCAGCTCACTAGGGACTAGCGGGAGGTCTGGCACAGATACGCAGTATTTT
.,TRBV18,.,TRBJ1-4,CASSQFQASGNEKLFF,TGTGCCAGCTCCCAGTTCCAGGCATCGGGGAATGAAAAACTGTTTTTT
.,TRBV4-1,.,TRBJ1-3,CASSQDHGFNTIYF,TGCGCCAGCAGCCAAGATCATGGGTTCAACACCATATATTTT
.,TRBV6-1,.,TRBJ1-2,CASSEALGHSNYGYTF,TGTGCCAGCAGTGAAGCATTGGGACATTCTAACTATGGCTACACCTTC
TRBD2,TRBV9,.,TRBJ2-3,CASSVIAGFADTQYF,TGTGCCAGCAGCGTAATAGCGGGGTTCGCAGATACGCAGTATTTT
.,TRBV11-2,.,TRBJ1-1,CASRLAEQNTEAFF,TGTGCCAGCCGGCTGGCAGAACAGAACACTGAAGCTTTCTTT
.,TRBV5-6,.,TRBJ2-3,CASSLLSSTDTQYF,TGTGCCAGCAGCTTGTTGTCTAGCACAGATACGCAGTATTTT
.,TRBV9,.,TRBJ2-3,CASSPSVGGPSTDTQYF,TGTGCCAGCAGCCCCTCCGTTGGGGGCCCTAGCACAGATACGCAGTATTTT
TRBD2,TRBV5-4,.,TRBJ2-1,CASSWGGTSGYNEQFF,TGTGCCAGCAGCTGGGGAGGGACTAGCGGCTACAATGAGCAGTTCTTC
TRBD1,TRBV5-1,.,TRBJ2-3,CASSRDTGDTDTQYF,TGCGCCAGCAGCCGAGATACAGGGGACACAGATACGCAGTATTTT